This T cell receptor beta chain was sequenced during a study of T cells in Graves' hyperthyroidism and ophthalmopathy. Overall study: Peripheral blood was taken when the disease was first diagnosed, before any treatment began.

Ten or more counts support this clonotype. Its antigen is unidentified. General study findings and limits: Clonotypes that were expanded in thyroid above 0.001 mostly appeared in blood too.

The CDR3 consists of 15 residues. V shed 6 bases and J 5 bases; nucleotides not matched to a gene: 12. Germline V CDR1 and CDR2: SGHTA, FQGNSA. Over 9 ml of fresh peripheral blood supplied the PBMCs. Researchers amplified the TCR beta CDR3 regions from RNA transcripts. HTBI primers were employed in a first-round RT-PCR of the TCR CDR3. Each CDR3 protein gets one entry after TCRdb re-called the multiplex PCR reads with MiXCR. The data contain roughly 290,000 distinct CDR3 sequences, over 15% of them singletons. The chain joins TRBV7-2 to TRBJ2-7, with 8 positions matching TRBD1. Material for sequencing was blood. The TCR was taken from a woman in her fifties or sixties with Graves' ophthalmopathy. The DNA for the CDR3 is TGTGCCAGCAGTATTGGAGGACAGGGTTACGACGAGCAGTACTTC. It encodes CASSIGGQGYDEQYF.